This entry is about one T cell receptor (beta chain). There is no known antigen for this receptor. No qualities accompany the bases; no much larger clone lies one base away. The data are from a study of post-analysis software for immune sequencing data (dated by TCRdb to between 2015 and 2017). General notes on the study: Disease courses on record covered relapsing-remitting, secondary progressive and progressive-relapsing multiple sclerosis, though some patients had no subtype annotation. The patient repertoires were set against 11 previously published healthy control repertoires from donors whose ages ranged from roughly 6 to 25 years. A subset of samples was prepared in parallel using single-end sample barcoding, then pooled and co-amplified after Illumina adapter ligation.

TCR beta repertoires were profiled from peripheral blood of some 13 young patients with multiple sclerosis to demonstrate the VDJtools post-analysis software. The multiple sclerosis patients were children and adolescents ranging in age from 6 to 15 years. CDR1 and CDR2 (DFQATT, SNEGSKA) derive from the germline V gene (reference sequence). V loses 0 bases of germline sequence and J loses 4 bases, and the interval between the two ends is 22 bases. CDR3 length: 18 amino acids, cysteine to phenylalanine. The CDR3 DNA has 54 bases and is translated from base 1. The library was obtained by PCR. TCRdb records Illumina HiSeq 2500 as the sequencer. To reduce PCR and sequencing biases, unique molecular identifiers were incorporated into the TCR beta cDNA libraries. Approximately 500,000 cDNA molecules were obtained per 1 to 10 million input T cells, so each molecule approximated one T cell. The patient libraries were prepared and sequenced using the same protocol as the earlier healthy control dataset. Samples belonging to the same batch were prepared together, multiplexed and sequenced on a shared HiSeq lane. The original methods were these. Raw barcoded reads were processed with MIGEC, discarding single-read molecular identifier groups before consensus assembly and CDR3 extraction. Clonotype tables were post-analysed with VDJtools, and diversity was normalized by down-sampling all datasets to the smallest sample size. Repertoire overlap clustering matched CDR3 amino acid but not nucleotide sequences to correct batch-related cross-sample contamination. The public sequencing data were trimmed at Q25 with fastp and processed into clonotypes with MiXCR by TCRdb, which kept only in-frame beta chains. Each CDR3 protein appears once, grouped with its most common genes and DNA. The V and J calls follow TCRdb's processing rather than the paper's. The sample table contains 750,000 to 950,000 distinct CDR3 sequences; only one count was recorded for about 50% of them. In total, the top ten clones hold roughly 4.4% of the sample.

What the study reported, not specific to this receptor: Compared with controls, multiple sclerosis patients had significantly lower normalized Chao1 diversity, a finding suggesting substantial peripheral T-cell clonal expansion. The control group was slightly older than the multiple sclerosis patient group. When samples were clustered directly using the F measure, samples prepared in the same batch co-clustered strongly, which prompted a batch-effect correction. About 5 TRBV segments, including TRBV5-6, TRBV5-1 and TRBV20-1, were significantly more frequent in patients than controls.

The rearrangement combines TRBV20-1 with TRBJ2-4; TRBD2 is perhaps the D gene, given 5 matching bases. The TCR comes from a girl aged 5-17 years with multiple sclerosis. The sample consisted of blood. The sequenced DNA: TGCAGTGCTAGAGACGAGGCGACATCTACTAGGCCAAAAAACATTCAGTACTTC. Its protein product is CSARDEATSTRPKNIQYF.